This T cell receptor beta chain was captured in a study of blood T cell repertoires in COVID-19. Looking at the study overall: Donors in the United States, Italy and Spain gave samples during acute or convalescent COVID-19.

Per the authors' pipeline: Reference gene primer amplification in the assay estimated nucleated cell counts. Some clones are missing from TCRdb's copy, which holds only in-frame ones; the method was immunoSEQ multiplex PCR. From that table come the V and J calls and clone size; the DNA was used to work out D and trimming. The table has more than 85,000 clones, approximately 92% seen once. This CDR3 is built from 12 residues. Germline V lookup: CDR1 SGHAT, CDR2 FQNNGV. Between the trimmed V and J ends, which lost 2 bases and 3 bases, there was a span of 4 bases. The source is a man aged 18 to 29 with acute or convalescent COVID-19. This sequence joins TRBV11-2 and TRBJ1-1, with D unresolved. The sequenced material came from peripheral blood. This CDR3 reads CASSLSYTEAFF. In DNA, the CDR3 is TGTGCCAGCAGCTTATCGTACACTGAAGCTTTCTTT.